This T cell receptor beta chain derives from a study of shared clonotypes between healthy human individuals (TCRdb year 2020). Some background on the complete study: The cohort comprised a couple of women and three men aged 18 to 49 years. For each donor, CD4 naive and CD4 memory were each run on three plates, CD8 naive on two plates, and CD8 memory on one plate. The study deeply sequenced blood TCR repertoires of about 5 healthy adults to estimate repertoire size and the extent of clonotype sharing between individuals. To increase sequencing depth and limit assay-specific biases, TCR repertoire library preparation and sequencing were carried out by different laboratories using diverse techniques. Each donor's leukapheresis produced roughly between about 0.8 and 8.9 billion PBMCs. Broader findings and caveats from the paper: Because the study included a small number of donors, the genetic and exposure-history diversity represented was limited. Pairwise subsampling indicated that sequencing depth was expected to affect the degree of clonotype sharing among donors. Sampling was restricted to blood, and TCR repertoires in tissues likely differ from the TCR repertoires found in blood. Rarefaction of sorted-subset datasets indicated incomplete sequencing despite the large sequencing depth. Across a handful of donors, about 5.2% of naive CD4, 3.5% of naive CD8, 2% to 2.5% of memory CD4, and around 0.4% of memory CD8 clonotypes were shared. Estimated clonotype richness was generally larger for naive than for memory subsets. Higher generation probabilities were observed for clonotypes shared by all four sorted-subset donors than for non-shared clonotypes.

TCR CDR3 regions were amplified from genomic DNA by multiplex PCR using the deep immunoSEQ assay. For each cell subset, the extracted genomic DNA was distributed evenly across all wells of several immunoSEQ 96-well plates, and each plate served as one replicate. Each replicate PCR for sorted subsets received roughly 0.2 ug genomic DNA, equal to 30,000 or so T cell genomes. Purified libraries were quantified with a Qubit 3.0 fluorometer, sized on a Bioanalyzer 2100, and re-quantified with the KAPA Library Quantification kit. A separate single-read 150-cycle Illumina NextSeq 550 flow cell was used to sequence each immunoSEQ 96-well plate. Per the source publication's procedure: Because only junctional sequences without quality scores were contained in the immunoSEQ output, filtering matching that applied to full-length reads could not be performed. Sequences were annotated with PyIR, a Python wrapper for IgBLAST v1.9, and V/J genes and CDR3 were assigned using IMGT germline references. Reads with weak V/J assignments (E-value above 1e-6), missing CDR3, stop codons, out-of-frame junctions, or ambiguous translated residues were removed. V3J clonotypes were defined by identical inferred V gene, J gene, and CDR3 amino acid sequence. To compute the percentage overlap between repertoires, the number of shared unique clonotypes was divided by the size of the smaller repertoire. Three approaches were used to assess repertoire richness: RTK rarefaction, the Chao1 estimator, and Recon v2.1 estimates of unobserved clonotypes. Generation probabilities for all TCRbeta clonotypes obtained by the gDNA method from a few donors were computed using OLGA. Sourced from immuneACCESS, this table was stored by TCRdb with only in-frame sequences that have V and J called. A share of the clones is absent; for the studies checked, an unresolved V gene accounts for under half, and the remainder has no known explanation. The V and J calls and clone size are taken from that table; D and trimming were inferred from the DNA. Present in this sample are hundreds of thousands of clones, under 80% of which were seen just once. Roughly 1.7% of the sample is taken by the ten largest.

The CDR3 covers 15 residues, taking in both the cysteine and the phenylalanine. The retained sequence is limited to the CDR3, 45 bases, with the frame set at the first base. Ends trimmed: V by 4 bases, J by 5 bases; bases unmatched to a gene: 5. The CDR1 and CDR2 encoded by the germline V gene (reference sequence) are LNHDA and SQIVND. Donors were healthy HIV-negative adults with no recently reported acute infections or vaccinations. Every donor was a Caucasian adult residing in Nashville, Tennessee, USA. CD4+ T cells were enriched through magnetic negative selection, after which naive cells were positively selected on CD45RA and the remaining negative fraction served as the memory subset. Blood was obtained by leukapheresis, after which PBMCs were separated by Ficoll-Histopaque density gradient centrifugation and cryopreserved in liquid nitrogen vapor phase. Analytical flow cytometry was used to check the purity and quantity of every magnetically sorted T cell population. From each sorted fraction, genomic DNA was isolated and quantified by UV absorbance on a Nanodrop 2000c.

As concerns this clone: The antigen it binds to is not known. Base qualities are not recorded, but no much larger clone differs from it by a single base.

Sequences were obtained from memory CD4+ T cells sorted from blood. What this sample's cell subset or site label stands for: CD45RA-negative fraction. The sequence came from a woman in her 30s in good health. The rearranged segments are TRBV19 and TRBJ2-3; 11 middle bases align to TRBD2. The DNA reads as follows: TGTGCCAGTAGTAAGATAGCGGGAGGGGTAGATACGCAGTATTTT. It specifies CASSKIAGGVDTQYF.